This T cell receptor beta chain was identified in a study of CD8+ T cells in alopecia areata. At the level of the study: For treated patients, severity scores reflected the percentage of scalp area affected.

There are 17 residues in the CDR3. Germline lookup yields CDR1 SGHTA and CDR2 FQGNSA. Trimming took 1 base from V and 8 from J, leaving 23 bases between them. The treatment is: oral pan-JAK inhibitor, 5-10 mg twice daily. Sequencing templates came from extracted RNA that was reverse transcribed into cDNA. Method: immunoSEQ multiplex PCR; TCRdb's copy keeps in-frame clones and lacks some. The sample contains about 220,000 clones, roughly 56% of which appear only once. The source of this sequence is a human donor with alopecia areata. This specimen was CD4+ T cells sorted from blood, taken at week 4, from a patient treated with tofacitinib. The chain links TRBV7-2 to TRBJ1-2; D may be TRBD1 (6 bases). CDR3 in DNA: TGTGCCAGCAGCTTAGAGGTCGGGACACCCGCCCTAGGGGGCTACACCTTC. Amino acids: CASSLEVGTPALGGYTF.